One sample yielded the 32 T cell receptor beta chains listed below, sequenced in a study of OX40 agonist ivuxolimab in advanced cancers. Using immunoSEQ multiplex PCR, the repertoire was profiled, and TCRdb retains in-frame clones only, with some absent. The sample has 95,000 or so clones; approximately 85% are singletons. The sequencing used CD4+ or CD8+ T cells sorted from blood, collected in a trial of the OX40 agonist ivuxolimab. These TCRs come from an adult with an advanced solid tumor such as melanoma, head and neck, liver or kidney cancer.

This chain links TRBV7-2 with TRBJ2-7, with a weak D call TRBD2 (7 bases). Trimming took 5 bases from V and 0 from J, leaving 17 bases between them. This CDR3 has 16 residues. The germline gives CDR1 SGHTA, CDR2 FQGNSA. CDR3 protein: CASSQGGGLSSYEQYF. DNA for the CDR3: TGTGCCAGCAGCCAAGGGGGGGGACTATCCTCCTACGAGCAGTACTTC.

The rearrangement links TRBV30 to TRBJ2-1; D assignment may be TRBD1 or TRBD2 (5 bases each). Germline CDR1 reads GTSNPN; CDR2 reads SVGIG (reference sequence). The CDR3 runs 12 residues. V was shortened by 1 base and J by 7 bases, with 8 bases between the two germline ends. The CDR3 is CAWSGEGNEQFF. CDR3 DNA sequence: TGTGCCTGGAGTGGAGAGGGGAATGAGCAGTTCTTC. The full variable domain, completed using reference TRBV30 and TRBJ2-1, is SQTIHQWPATLVQPVGSPLSLECTVEGTSNPNLYWYRQAAGRGLQLLFYSVGIGQISSEVPQNLSASRPQDRQFILSSKKLLLSDSGFYLCAWSGEGNEQFFGPGTRLTVL.

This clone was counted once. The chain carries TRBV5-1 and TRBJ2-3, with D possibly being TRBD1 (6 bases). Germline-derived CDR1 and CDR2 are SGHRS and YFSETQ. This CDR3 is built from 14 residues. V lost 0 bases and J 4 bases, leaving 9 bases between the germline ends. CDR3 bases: TGCGCCAGCAGCTTGGGACAGGAGGCAGATACGCAGTATTTT. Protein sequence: CASSLGQEADTQYF.

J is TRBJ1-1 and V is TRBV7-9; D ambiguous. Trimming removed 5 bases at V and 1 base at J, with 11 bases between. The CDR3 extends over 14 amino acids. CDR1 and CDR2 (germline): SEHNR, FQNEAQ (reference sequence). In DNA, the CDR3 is TGTGCCAGCAGCCTCGGGTACGAGAACACTGAAGCTTTCTTT. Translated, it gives CASSLGYENTEAFF.

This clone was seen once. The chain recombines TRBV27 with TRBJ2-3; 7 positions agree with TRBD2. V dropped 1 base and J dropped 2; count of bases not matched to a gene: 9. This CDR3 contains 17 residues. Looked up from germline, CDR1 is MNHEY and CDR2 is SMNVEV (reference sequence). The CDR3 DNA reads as TGTGCCAGCAGTTTATGGGCTAGCGGAAGCCCCACAGATACGCAGTATTTT. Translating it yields CASSLWASGSPTDTQYF.

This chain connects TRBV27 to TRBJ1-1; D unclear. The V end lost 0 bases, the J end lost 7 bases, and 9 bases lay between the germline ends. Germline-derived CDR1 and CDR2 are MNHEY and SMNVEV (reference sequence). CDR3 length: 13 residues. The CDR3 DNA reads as TGTGCCAGCAGTTTATCCGGGTCCGGTGAAGCTTTCTTT. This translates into CASSLSGSGEAFF.

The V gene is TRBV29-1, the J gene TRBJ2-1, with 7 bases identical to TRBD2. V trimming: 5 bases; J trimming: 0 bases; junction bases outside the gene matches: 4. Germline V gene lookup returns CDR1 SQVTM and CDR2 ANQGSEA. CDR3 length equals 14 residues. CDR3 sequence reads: CSVPRGSSYNEQFF. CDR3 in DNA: TGCAGCGTTCCCCGCGGGAGCTCCTACAATGAGCAGTTCTTC.

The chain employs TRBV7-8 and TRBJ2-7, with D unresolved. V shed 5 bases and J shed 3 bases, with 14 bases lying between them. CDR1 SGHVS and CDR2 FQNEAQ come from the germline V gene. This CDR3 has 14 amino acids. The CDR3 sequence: CASSPRSTYYEQYF. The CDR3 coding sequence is TGTGCCAGCAGCCCAAGATCGACTTACTACGAGCAGTACTTC. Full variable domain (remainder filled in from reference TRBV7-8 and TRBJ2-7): GAGVSQSPRYKVAKRGQDVALRCDPISGHVSLFWYQQALGQGPEFLTYFQNEAQLDKSGLPSDRFFAERPEGSVSTLKIQRTQQEDSAVYLCASSPRSTYYEQYFGPGTRLTVT.

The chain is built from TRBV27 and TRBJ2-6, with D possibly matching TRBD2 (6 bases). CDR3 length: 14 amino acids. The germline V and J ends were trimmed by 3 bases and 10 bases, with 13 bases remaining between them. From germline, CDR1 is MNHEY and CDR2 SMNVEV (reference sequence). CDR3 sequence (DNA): TGTGCCAGCAGTTTTCTCGGAGGGATTAACGTCCTGACTTTC. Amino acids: CASSFLGGINVLTF.

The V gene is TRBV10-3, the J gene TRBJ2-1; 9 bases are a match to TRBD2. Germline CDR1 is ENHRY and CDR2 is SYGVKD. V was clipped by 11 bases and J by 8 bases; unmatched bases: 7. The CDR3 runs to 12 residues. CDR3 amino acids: CAVYSGSDEQFF. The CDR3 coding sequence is TGTGCCGTGTATAGCGGGAGCGATGAGCAGTTCTTC.

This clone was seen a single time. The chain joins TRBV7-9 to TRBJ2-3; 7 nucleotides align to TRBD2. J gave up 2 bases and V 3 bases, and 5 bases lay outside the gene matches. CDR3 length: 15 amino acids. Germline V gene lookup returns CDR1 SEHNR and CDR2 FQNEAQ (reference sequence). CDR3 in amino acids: CASSFWDYNTDTQYF. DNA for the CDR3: TGTGCCAGCAGCTTTTGGGACTACAACACAGATACGCAGTATTTT.

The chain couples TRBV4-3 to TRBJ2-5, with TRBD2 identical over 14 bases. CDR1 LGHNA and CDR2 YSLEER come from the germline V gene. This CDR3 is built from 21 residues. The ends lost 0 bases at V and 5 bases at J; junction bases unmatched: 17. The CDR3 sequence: CASSQDRIGYGGTSGSETQYF. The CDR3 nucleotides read TGCGCCAGCAGCCAAGATCGAATCGGGTATGGTGGGACTAGCGGGAGTGAGACCCAGTACTTC.

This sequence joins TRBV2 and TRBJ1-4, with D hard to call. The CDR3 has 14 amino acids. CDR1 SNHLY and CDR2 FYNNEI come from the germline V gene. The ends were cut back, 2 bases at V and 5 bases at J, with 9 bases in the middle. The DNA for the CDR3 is TGTGCCAGCAGTGAAAACCGGGCAAATGAAAAACTGTTTTTT. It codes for CASSENRANEKLFF.

The DNA of the CDR3 is TGTGCCAGCAGCTCGACCAGCGGGCCCTCCTACAATGAGCAGTTCTTC. Residues: CASSSTSGPSYNEQFF. The gene calls are TRBV11-1 and TRBJ2-1; maybe TRBD2 (6 bases). The V end lost 4 bases, the J end lost 0 bases, and 13 bases lay between the germline ends. CDR3 length: 16 residues. Germline CDR1 reads SGHAT; CDR2 reads FQDESV (reference sequence).

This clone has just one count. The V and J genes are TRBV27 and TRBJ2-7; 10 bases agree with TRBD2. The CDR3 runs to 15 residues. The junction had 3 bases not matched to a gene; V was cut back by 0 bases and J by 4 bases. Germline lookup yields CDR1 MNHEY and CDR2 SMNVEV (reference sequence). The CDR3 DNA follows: TGTGCCAGCAGTTTATCGGGACTAGCGAGGTACGAGCAGTACTTC. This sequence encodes CASSLSGLARYEQYF.

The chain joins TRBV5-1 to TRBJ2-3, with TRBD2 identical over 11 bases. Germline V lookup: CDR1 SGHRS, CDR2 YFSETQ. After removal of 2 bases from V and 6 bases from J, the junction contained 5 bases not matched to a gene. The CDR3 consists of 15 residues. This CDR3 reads CASSFTSGSPDTQYF. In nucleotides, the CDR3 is TGCGCCAGCAGCTTTACTAGCGGGAGTCCCGATACGCAGTATTTT.

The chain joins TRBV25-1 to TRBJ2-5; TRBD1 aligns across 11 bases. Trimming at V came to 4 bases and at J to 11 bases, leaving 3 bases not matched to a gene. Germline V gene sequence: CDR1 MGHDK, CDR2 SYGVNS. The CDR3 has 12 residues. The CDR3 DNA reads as TGTGCCAGCAGTGGGGACAGGGGGGAGCAGTACTTC. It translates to CASSGDRGEQYF.

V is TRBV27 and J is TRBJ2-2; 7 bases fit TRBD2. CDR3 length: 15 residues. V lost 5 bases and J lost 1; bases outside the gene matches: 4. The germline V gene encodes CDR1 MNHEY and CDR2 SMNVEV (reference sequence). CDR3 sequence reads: CASSPGTMNTGELFF. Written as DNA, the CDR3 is TGTGCCAGCAGTCCCGGGACTATGAACACCGGGGAGCTGTTTTTT.

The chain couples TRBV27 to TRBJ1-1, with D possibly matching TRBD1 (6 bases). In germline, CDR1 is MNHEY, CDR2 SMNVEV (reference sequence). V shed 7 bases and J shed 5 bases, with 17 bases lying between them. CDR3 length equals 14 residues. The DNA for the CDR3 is TGTGCCAGCACCTCCCGGGGGGGGCGGACTGAAGCTTTCTTT. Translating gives CASTSRGGRTEAFF.

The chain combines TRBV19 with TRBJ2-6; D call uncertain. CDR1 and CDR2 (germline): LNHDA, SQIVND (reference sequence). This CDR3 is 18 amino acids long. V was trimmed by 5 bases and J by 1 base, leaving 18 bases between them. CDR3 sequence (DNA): TGTGCCAGTAGTGTAACGGCAGGCGAGTTTTCTGGGGCCAACGTCCTGACTTTC. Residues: CASSVTAGEFSGANVLTF.

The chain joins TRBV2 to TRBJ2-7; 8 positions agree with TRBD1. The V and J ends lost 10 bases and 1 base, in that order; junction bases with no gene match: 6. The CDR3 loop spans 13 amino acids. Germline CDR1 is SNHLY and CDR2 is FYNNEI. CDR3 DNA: TGTGCCACCACAGGGGGAGTATCCTACGAGCAGTACTTC. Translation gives CATTGGVSYEQYF.

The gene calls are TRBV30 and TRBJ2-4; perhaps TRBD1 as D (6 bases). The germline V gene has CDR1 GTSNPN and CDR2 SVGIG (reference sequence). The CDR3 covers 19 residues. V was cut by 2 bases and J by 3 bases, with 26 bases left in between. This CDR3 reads CAWSSGRGPLGRVKNIQYF. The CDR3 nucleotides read TGTGCCTGGAGTTCAGGCAGGGGCCCACTGGGGCGGGTCAAAAACATTCAGTACTTC.

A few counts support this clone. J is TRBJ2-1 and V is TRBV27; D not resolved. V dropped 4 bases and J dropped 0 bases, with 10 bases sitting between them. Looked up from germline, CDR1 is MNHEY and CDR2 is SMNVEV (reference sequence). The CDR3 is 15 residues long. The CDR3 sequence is CASSSAPISYNEQFF. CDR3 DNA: TGTGCCAGCAGTTCAGCCCCAATCTCCTACAATGAGCAGTTCTTC.

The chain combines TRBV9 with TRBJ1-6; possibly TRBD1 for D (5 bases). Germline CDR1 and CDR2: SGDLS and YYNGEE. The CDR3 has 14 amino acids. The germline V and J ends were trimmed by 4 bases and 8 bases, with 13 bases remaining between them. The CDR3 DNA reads TGTGCCAGCAGCCCTGCGTTGGGGGATTCACCCCTCCACTTT. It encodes CASSPALGDSPLHF. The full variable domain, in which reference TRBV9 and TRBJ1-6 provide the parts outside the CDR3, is DSGVTQTPKHLITATGQRVTLRCSPRSGDLSVYWYQQSLDQGLQFLIQYYNGEERAKGNILERFSAQQFPDLHSELNLSSLELGDSALYFCASSPALGDSPLHFGNGTRLTVT.

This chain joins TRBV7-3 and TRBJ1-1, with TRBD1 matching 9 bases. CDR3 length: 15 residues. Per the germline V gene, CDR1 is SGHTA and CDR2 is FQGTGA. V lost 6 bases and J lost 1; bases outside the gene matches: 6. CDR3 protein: CASSLGTGQNTEAFF. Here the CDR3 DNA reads TGTGCCAGCAGTCTCGGGACAGGGCAGAACACTGAAGCTTTCTTT.

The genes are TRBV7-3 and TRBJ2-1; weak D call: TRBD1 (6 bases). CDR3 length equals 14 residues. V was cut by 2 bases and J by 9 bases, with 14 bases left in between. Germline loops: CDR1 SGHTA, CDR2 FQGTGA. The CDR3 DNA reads TGTGCCAGCAGCTTAGTGTCAGGGGCTGGTGAGCAGTTCTTC. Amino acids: CASSLVSGAGEQFF.

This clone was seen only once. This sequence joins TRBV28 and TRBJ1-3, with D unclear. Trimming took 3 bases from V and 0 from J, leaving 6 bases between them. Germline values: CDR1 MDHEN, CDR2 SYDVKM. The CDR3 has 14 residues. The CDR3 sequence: CASSFRGSGNTIYF. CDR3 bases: TGTGCCAGCAGTTTCCGGGGCTCTGGAAACACCATATATTTT.

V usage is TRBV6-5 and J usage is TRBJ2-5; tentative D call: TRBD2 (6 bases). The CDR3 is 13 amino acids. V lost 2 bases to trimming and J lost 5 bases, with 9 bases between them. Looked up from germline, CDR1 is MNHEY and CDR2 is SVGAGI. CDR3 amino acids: CASSYGGVETQYF. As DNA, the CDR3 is TGTGCCAGCAGTTACGGCGGGGTGGAGACCCAGTACTTC.

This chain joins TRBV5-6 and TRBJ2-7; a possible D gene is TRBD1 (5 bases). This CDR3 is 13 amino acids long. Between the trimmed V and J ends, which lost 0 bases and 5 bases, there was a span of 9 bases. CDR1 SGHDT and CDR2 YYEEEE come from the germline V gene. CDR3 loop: CASSLVQGHEQYF. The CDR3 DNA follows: TGTGCCAGCAGCTTGGTTCAGGGCCACGAGCAGTACTTC.

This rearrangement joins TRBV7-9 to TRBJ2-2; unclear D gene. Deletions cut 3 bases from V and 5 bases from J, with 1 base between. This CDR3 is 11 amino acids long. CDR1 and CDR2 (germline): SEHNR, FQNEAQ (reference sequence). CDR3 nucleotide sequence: TGTGCCAGCAGCTTGACCGGGGAGCTGTTTTTT. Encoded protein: CASSLTGELFF.

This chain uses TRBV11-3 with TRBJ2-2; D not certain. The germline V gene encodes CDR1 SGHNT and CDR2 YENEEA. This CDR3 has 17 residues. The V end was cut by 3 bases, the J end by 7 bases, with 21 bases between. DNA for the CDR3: TGTGCCAGCAGCTTGTATGAACTGGACCCTTCGATCGGGGAGCTGTTTTTT. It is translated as CASSLYELDPSIGELFF.

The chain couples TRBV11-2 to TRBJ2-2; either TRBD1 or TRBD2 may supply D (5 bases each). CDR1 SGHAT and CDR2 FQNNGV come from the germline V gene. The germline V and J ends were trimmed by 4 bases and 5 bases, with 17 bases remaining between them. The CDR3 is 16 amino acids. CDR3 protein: CASSSLGDADTGELFF. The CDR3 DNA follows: TGTGCCAGCAGCTCCTTAGGGGACGCGGATACCGGGGAGCTGTTTTTT.